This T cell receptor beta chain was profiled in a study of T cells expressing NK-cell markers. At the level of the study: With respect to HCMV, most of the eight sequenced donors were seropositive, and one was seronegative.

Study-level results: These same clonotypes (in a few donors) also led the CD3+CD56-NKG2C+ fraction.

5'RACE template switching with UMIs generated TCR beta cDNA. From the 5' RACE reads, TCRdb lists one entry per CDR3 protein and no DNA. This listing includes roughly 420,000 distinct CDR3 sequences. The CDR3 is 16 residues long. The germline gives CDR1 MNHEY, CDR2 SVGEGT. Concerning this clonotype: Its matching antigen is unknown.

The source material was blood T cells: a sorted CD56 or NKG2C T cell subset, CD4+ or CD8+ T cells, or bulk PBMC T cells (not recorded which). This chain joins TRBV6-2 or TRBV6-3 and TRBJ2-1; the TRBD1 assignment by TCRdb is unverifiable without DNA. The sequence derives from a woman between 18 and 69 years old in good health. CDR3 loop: CASSNPDTGFYNEQFF.